One sample yielded the 25 T cell receptor beta chains listed below, sequenced in a study of radiotherapy plus CTLA-4 blockade in lung cancer. Method: immunoSEQ multiplex PCR; TCRdb's copy keeps in-frame clones and lacks some. Altogether roughly 88,000 clones are present, under 90% being singletons, with the ten largest covering around 0.78%. This specimen consisted of peripheral blood, obtained from a patient treated with radiotherapy plus ipilimumab. The receptor set was obtained from a human donor with non-small cell lung cancer who had stable disease on radiotherapy plus ipilimumab.

The rearrangement joins TRBV7-8 to TRBJ2-5, with 9 bases aligning to TRBD2. The CDR3 sequence is 14 residues long. Germline CDR1 and CDR2: SGHVS and FQNEAQ. The V segment lost 3 bases and the J segment 7 bases; nucleotides outside the gene matches: 6. CDR3 region: CASSFSGRGVTQYF. CDR3 DNA: TGTGCCAGCAGCTTTAGCGGGAGAGGGGTGACCCAGTACTTC. Full variable domain (missing parts from reference TRBV7-8 and TRBJ2-5): GAGVSQSPRYKVAKRGQDVALRCDPISGHVSLFWYQQALGQGPEFLTYFQNEAQLDKSGLPSDRFFAERPEGSVSTLKIQRTQQEDSAVYLCASSFSGRGVTQYFGPGTRLLVL.

Concerning this clone: An end of the junction does not agree with germline; a read error may underlie this. Within the sample, other DNA sequences also encode this same CDR3. V is TRBV2 and J is TRBJ2-7, with TRBD2 matching 8 bases. Germline values: CDR1 SNHLY, CDR2 FYNNEI. The CDR3 is 16 amino acids. The CDR3 sequence is CASSDYGTSFRYEQYF. CDR3 coding DNA: TGTGCTAGCAGTGATTACGGGACTAGTTTTCGTTACGAGCAGTACTTC.

The chain has TRBV6-5 and TRBJ2-1; D is undetermined. V was trimmed by 3 bases and J by 4 bases, leaving 13 bases between them. Germline CDR1 is MNHEY and CDR2 is SVGAGI. This CDR3 is 15 amino acids long. In DNA form, the CDR3 reads TGTGCCAGCAGTTATTTGCCCACGGCTTACAATGAGCAGTTCTTC. This sequence encodes CASSYLPTAYNEQFF.

About this clone itself: This may be a read error, as it is one base from a much larger clone. The rearrangement links TRBV5-5 to TRBJ2-3; possibly TRBD2 for D (5 bases). Per germline, CDR1 SGHKS and CDR2 YYEKEE (reference sequence). This CDR3 region has 14 residues. Trimming took off 4 bases at V and 0 bases at J, with 9 bases between the two ends. CDR3 bases: TGTGCCAGCAGCCCCCCGGGGAGCACAGATACGCAGTATTTT. Protein product: CASSPPGSTDTQYF.

The J gene is TRBJ1-4, the V gene TRBV27; 8 nucleotides agree with TRBD1. Germline CDR1 and CDR2: MNHEY and SMNVEV (reference sequence). CDR3 length: 15 residues. The ends lost 2 bases at V and 8 bases at J; junction bases unmatched: 7. CDR3 protein: CASSLKGDRWEKLFF. In DNA, the CDR3 is TGTGCCAGCAGTTTAAAGGGGGACAGGTGGGAAAAACTGTTTTTT. Full variable domain (missing parts from reference TRBV27 and TRBJ1-4): EAQVTQNPRYLITVTGKKLTVTCSQNMNHEYMSWYRQDPGLGLRQIYYSMNVEVTDKGDVPEGYKVSRKEKRNFPLILESPSPNQTSLYFCASSLKGDRWEKLFFGSGTQLSVL.

This chain uses TRBV18 with TRBJ1-3, with D uncertain. CDR1 and CDR2 from the germline V gene are KGHSH and LQKENI. V lost 5 bases and J lost 0, with 8 bases in between. The CDR3 extends over 14 amino acids. CDR3 sequence (DNA): TGTGCCAGCTCAGAACGGAGCTCTGGAAACACCATATATTTT. It is translated as CASSERSSGNTIYF.

The rearrangement links TRBV7-3 to TRBJ2-7; perhaps TRBD2 as D (6 bases). Trimming took 4 bases from V and 2 from J, leaving 12 bases between them. Germline-derived CDR1 and CDR2 are SGHTA and FQGTGA. This CDR3 contains 14 residues. CDR3 in DNA: TGTGCCAGCAGCTCGGGACTGCAGCCCTACGAGCAGTACTTC. This encodes CASSSGLQPYEQYF.

This clone was observed a few times. This sequence joins TRBV28 and TRBJ1-2; no reliable D call. The CDR3 totals 13 residues. Per the germline V gene, CDR1 is MDHEN and CDR2 is SYDVKM. Deletions cut 6 bases from V and 2 bases from J, with 10 bases between. The CDR3 DNA reads TGTGCCAGCAGCCTTCACAAAAACTATGGCTACACCTTC. Its translation: CASSLHKNYGYTF.

This rearrangement joins TRBV5-4 to TRBJ1-4; D gene ambiguous. CDR1 is SGHNT, CDR2 YYREEE, per germline (reference sequence). Deletions cut 4 bases from V and 7 bases from J, with 8 bases between. This CDR3 is built from 12 residues. The CDR3 DNA follows: TGTGCCAGCAGCCTCAACGGTGAAAAACTGTTTTTT. Translation: CASSLNGEKLFF.

The rearrangement links TRBV5-6 to TRBJ1-2; possibly TRBD1 for D (6 bases). Trimming removed 2 bases from V and 5 bases from J, with 16 bases in between. Germline CDR1 reads SGHDT; CDR2 reads YYEEEE. The CDR3 totals 15 residues. The CDR3 is CASSLARQVLYGYTF. CDR3 coding DNA: TGTGCCAGCAGCTTAGCGCGACAGGTCCTTTATGGCTACACCTTC.

The rearrangement uses TRBV7-8 and TRBJ1-4; 9 nucleotides match TRBD1. Germline values: CDR1 SGHVS, CDR2 FQNEAQ. The CDR3 spans 17 residues. The trim removed 0 bases at V and 7 bases at J, leaving 9 bases unmatched. The CDR3 loop is CASSLAGTGSLTEKLFF. In DNA form, the CDR3 reads TGTGCCAGCAGCTTAGCTGGGACAGGGTCATTAACTGAAAAACTGTTTTTT.

The chain joins TRBV7-2 to TRBJ1-5; tentatively, D is TRBD1 (6 bases). The germline gives CDR1 SGHTA, CDR2 FQGNSA. Trimming removed 5 bases at V and 8 bases at J, with 13 bases between. The CDR3 has 13 residues. CDR3 loop: CASSPDEGEPQHF. The CDR3 nucleotides are TGTGCCAGCAGCCCGGACGAGGGGGAGCCCCAGCATTTT.

This clone occurred once. The chain is built from TRBV5-1 and TRBJ2-3; 9 nucleotides match TRBD1. The CDR3 loop spans 15 amino acids. J was trimmed by 4 bases and V by 2 bases; bases with no gene match: 5. Germline V gene data show CDR1 as SGHRS and CDR2 as YFSETQ. The CDR3 here is CASSLPQGASDTQYF. The CDR3 nucleotides are TGCGCCAGCAGCTTACCACAGGGGGCATCAGATACGCAGTATTTT.

This clone has just a few counts. The chain employs TRBV5-1 and TRBJ2-5; D may be TRBD1 (7 bases). This CDR3 has 14 amino acids. V was pared by 2 bases and J by 2 bases, with 10 bases between. CDR1 and CDR2 (germline): SGHRS, YFSETQ. CDR3 nucleotides: TGCGCCAGCAGCTTTCAGGGGGGTCAAGAGACCCAGTACTTC. Amino acids: CASSFQGGQETQYF. Combining the CDR3 with reference TRBV5-1 and TRBJ2-5 gives the whole variable domain KAGVTQTPRYLIKTRGQQVTLSCSPISGHRSVSWYQQTPGQGLQFLFEYFSETQRNKGNFPGRFSGRQFSNSRSEMNVSTLELGDSALYLCASSFQGGQETQYFGPGTRLLVL.

This chain joins TRBV18 and TRBJ2-5; D is undetermined. The CDR3 has 13 residues. Per germline, CDR1 KGHSH and CDR2 LQKENI. V was trimmed by 2 bases and J by 2 bases, leaving 6 bases between them. The DNA of the CDR3 is TGTGCCAGCTCACCAGGGTGGCAAGAGACCCAGTACTTC. Its translation: CASSPGWQETQYF. The full variable domain, with the rest looked up from reference TRBV18 and TRBJ2-5, is NAGVMQNPRHLVRRRGQEARLRCSPMKGHSHVYWYRQLPEEGLKFMVYLQKENIIDESGMPKERFSAEFPKEGPSILRIQQVVRGDSAAYFCASSPGWQETQYFGPGTRLLVL.

The chain has TRBV2 and TRBJ1-5; 10 positions agree with TRBD1. V shed 6 bases, J shed 4 bases, and the junction held 9 bases outside the gene matches. The CDR3 sequence is 16 residues long. Germline CDR1 SNHLY, CDR2 FYNNEI. Here the CDR3 reads CASSETTGGRNQPQHF. Written as DNA, the CDR3 is TGTGCCAGCAGCGAAACGACAGGGGGCAGGAATCAGCCCCAGCATTTT.

This clone was observed a few times. This chain links TRBV5-1 with TRBJ2-3; a weak D match, TRBD2 (7 bases). This CDR3 has 16 amino acids. V dropped 0 bases and J dropped 4 bases, with 15 bases sitting between them. CDR1 and CDR2 (germline): SGHRS, YFSETQ. CDR3 nucleotide sequence: TGCGCCAGCAGCTTGGTGGGTGGGGGGGCAGCAGATACGCAGTATTTT. This encodes CASSLVGGGAADTQYF.

The chain couples TRBV11-2 to TRBJ2-1, with a tentative D call TRBD2 (6 bases). Per the germline V gene, CDR1 is SGHAT and CDR2 is FQNNGV. The CDR3 is made up of 12 amino acids. V gave up 1 base and J gave up 10 bases, with 8 bases separating them. As DNA, the CDR3 is TGTGCCAGCAGCTTAGGCGCGGGGGAGCAGTTCTTC. This sequence encodes CASSLGAGEQFF.

The rearrangement uses TRBV27 and TRBJ2-1; the match to TRBD1 covers 8 bases. V lost 4 bases and J lost 4; bases outside the gene matches: 9. This CDR3 is built from 16 residues. Germline lookup yields CDR1 MNHEY and CDR2 SMNVEV (reference sequence). The CDR3 protein is CASSSLRGPGYNEQFF. Written as DNA, the CDR3 is TGTGCCAGCAGTTCCCTCAGGGGGCCGGGTTACAATGAGCAGTTCTTC.

V gene TRBV11-2 combines with J gene TRBJ1-2; no clear D gene. Germline V gives CDR1 SGHAT, CDR2 FQNNGV. The CDR3 consists of 15 residues. The V end was cut by 0 bases, the J end by 7 bases, with 15 bases between. This CDR3 is CASSLDPGSWGGYTF. The CDR3 nucleotides read TGTGCCAGCAGCTTAGATCCAGGATCATGGGGTGGCTACACCTTC.

This clone was counted a few times. The chain recombines TRBV7-2 with TRBJ1-2; maybe TRBD1 (6 bases). Looked up from germline, CDR1 is SGHTA and CDR2 is FQGNSA. The CDR3 is made up of 14 amino acids. V was clipped by 0 bases and J by 1 base, with 6 bases between them. CDR3 in DNA: TGTGCCAGCAGCTTAGCACAGGGTAACTATGGCTACACCTTC. Protein sequence: CASSLAQGNYGYTF.

The gene calls are TRBV6-5 and TRBJ1-5; 7 bases map to TRBD1. Germline CDR1 MNHEY, CDR2 SVGAGI. The CDR3 consists of 14 residues. The V segment lost 6 bases and the J segment 1 base; nucleotides outside the gene matches: 3. CDR3 in amino acids: CASRPDRSNQPQHF. CDR3 coding DNA: TGTGCCAGCAGACCGGACAGGAGCAATCAGCCCCAGCATTTT.

V gene TRBV2 combines with J gene TRBJ1-5; 7 bases are a match to TRBD1. V lost 7 bases to trimming and J lost 3 bases; unmatched junction nucleotides: 3. The CDR3 length is 13 residues. In germline, CDR1 is SNHLY, CDR2 FYNNEI. The CDR3 loop is CASKGTVNQPQHF. CDR3 nucleotide sequence: TGTGCCAGCAAAGGGACAGTCAATCAGCCCCAGCATTTT. Full variable domain (rest looked up from reference TRBV2 and TRBJ1-5): EPEVTQTPSHQVTQMGQEVILRCVPISNHLYFYWYRQILGQKVEFLVSFYNNEISEKSEIFDDQFSVERPDGSNFTLKIRSTKLEDSAMYFCASKGTVNQPQHFGDGTRLSIL.

CDR3 nucleotide sequence: TGTGCCAGTAATGGGGGCTCGGATTCACCCCTCCACTTT. Protein product: CASNGGSDSPLHF. The chain uses TRBV19 and TRBJ1-6, with D perhaps matching TRBD1 (6 bases). CDR3 length: 13 amino acids. Trimming cost V 7 bases and J 8 bases, with 12 bases left between them. Germline lookup yields CDR1 LNHDA and CDR2 SQIVND (reference sequence).

The chain is built from TRBV11-3 and TRBJ1-1; tentative D call: TRBD1 (5 bases). The V gene's germline CDR1 is SGHNT and CDR2 YENEEA. With 2 bases removed from V and 2 bases from J, the gap between germline ends came to 6 bases. The CDR3 runs 13 residues. CDR3 amino acids: CASSLQGNTEAFF. Written as DNA, the CDR3 is TGTGCCAGCAGCTTACAGGGTAACACTGAAGCTTTCTTT.